This T cell receptor (beta chain) originates from a study of technical replicates of blood from several donors. V gave up 2 bases and J gave up 5 bases, with 16 bases separating them. The CDR3 totals 15 residues. CDR1 and CDR2 (germline): MNHEY, SMNVEV (reference sequence). Here immunoSEQ multiplex PCR was the method, and the copy in TCRdb shows in-frame clones only, minus some. The repertoire holds about 81,000 clones, with 90% to 97% as singletons. The rearrangement joins TRBV27 to TRBJ2-7; tentatively, D is TRBD2 (5 bases). Material for sequencing was T cells isolated from PBMCs. This receptor was obtained from a human donor in good health. The CDR3 sequence is CASSLLEGALNEQYF. DNA for the CDR3: TGTGCCAGCAGTTTACTCGAGGGCGCTTTGAACGAGCAGTACTTC.